This TCR beta chain stems from a study of T cells after yellow fever vaccination. Notes on this clonotype: Its cognate antigen is unknown.

The CDR3 runs to 13 residues. From germline, CDR1 is SQVTM and CDR2 ANQGSEA. Trimming stripped 3 bases from V and 4 bases from J, with 10 bases between. Study results and limitations: The secondary response was weaker, and its peak arrived faster, on day 5 versus 15. Relatively few clonotypes were ones that appeared in both CD4 and CD8 compartments.

For TCR, cDNA came from 5'RACE template switching, which added a universal primer site and UMIs. TCRdb redid the calling of the 5' RACE reads with MiXCR, one entry per CDR3 protein. The table lists approximately 330,000 distinct CDR3 sequences, roughly 4.3% of them singletons, with approximately 23% in the top ten. This chain uses TRBV29-1 with TRBJ2-1; the D gene is possibly TRBD2 (5 bases). Material: PBMCs, obtained 5 days after the yellow fever booster vaccination. The source is a man younger than 35 who received the YFV17D yellow fever vaccine. The CDR3 protein is CSVDEGYYNEQFF. The CDR3 DNA follows: TGCAGCGTTGATGAGGGTTATTACAATGAGCAGTTCTTC.